This TCR beta chain is drawn from a study of T cell responses to AZD1222 COVID-19 vaccine. In the study overall: Second-dose intervals of approximately 4 or approximately 12 weeks were pooled.

Germline assignment: CDR1 LGHDT and CDR2 YNNKEL (reference sequence). This CDR3 is 12 amino acids long. V dropped 3 bases and J dropped 5 bases, with 7 bases sitting between them. Points on this clone: Its specificity is unknown.

Sequenced by immunoSEQ multiplex PCR; TCRdb stores in-frame clones only, minus some. The sample shows about 120,000 clones, roughly nine tenths of them seen only once. Points from the study as a whole: Along spike, vaccine-associated CD4 TCRs were found throughout, with dominance at 160-218 and 743-854. Donors in the cohort were predominantly white British and more often female, and clonal diversity was possibly underestimated. Reportedly, nearly half of unique spike TCRs recognized epitopes outside B.1.351/B.1.1.7 mutations.

This TCR derives from an adult in good health. This chain links TRBV3-1 (or the pseudogene TRBV3-2) with TRBJ2-5; no clear D. The sample was peripheral blood, taken on day 0 of AZD1222 vaccination. CDR3 nucleotide sequence: TGTGCCAGCAGCCAGGGTCTTGAGACCCAGTACTTC. This sequence encodes CASSQGLETQYF.